The next 24 T cell receptor beta chains were all read from a single sample in a study of T cell changes during pregnancy in multiple sclerosis. Sequencing was performed with immunoSEQ multiplex PCR; in TCRdb, only in-frame clones are kept and a portion is missing. The data contain about 60,000 clones, around 90% of them singletons. Here the sequenced sample was CD4+ T cells from peripheral blood mononuclear cells, taken after pregnancy. The receptors come from a female donor in good health, enrolled as a control in a pregnancy study.

This rearrangement joins TRBV4-1 to TRBJ2-3; no reliable D call. The V and J ends lost 2 bases and 2 bases respectively, with 20 bases between them. In germline, CDR1 is MGHRA, CDR2 YSYEKL. This CDR3 region has 18 residues. The CDR3 nucleotides are TGCGCCAGCAGCCAACACGGAGAGACCCCACCTTACACAGATACGCAGTATTTT. Amino acids: CASSQHGETPPYTDTQYF.

V gene TRBV14 combines with J gene TRBJ1-1; no clear D. Per the germline V gene, CDR1 is SGHDN and CDR2 is FVKESK. CDR3 size: 15 residues. Trimming stripped 0 bases from V and 0 bases from J, with 8 bases between. This CDR3 reads CASSQESLVNTEAFF. The CDR3 DNA is TGTGCCAGCAGCCAAGAGAGCCTGGTGAACACTGAAGCTTTCTTT.

The chain uses TRBV7-2 and TRBJ1-2, with TRBD1 as a possible D gene (5 bases). CDR1 SGHTA and CDR2 FQGNSA come from the germline V gene. V lost 1 base and J lost 4, with 16 bases in between. The CDR3 length is 16 residues. In nucleotides, the CDR3 is TGTGCCAGCAGCTTAGAATTCCGTGGGGGGGGCTATGGCTACACCTTC. It translates to CASSLEFRGGGYGYTF. The full variable domain, with the rest looked up from reference TRBV7-2 and TRBJ1-2, is GAGVSQSPSNKVTEKGKDVELRCDPISGHTALYWYRQSLGQGLEFLIYFQGNSAPDKSGLPSDRFSAERTGGSVSTLTIQRTQQEDSAVYLCASSLEFRGGGYGYTFGSGTRLTVV.

The J gene is TRBJ1-2, the V gene TRBV21-1. TRBV21-1 is labeled a pseudogene. This CDR3 has 14 residues. CDR3 bases: TGTGCCAGCAGCTCATCGGGTCCCCCGAATGGCTACACCTTC. Its translation is CASSSSGPPNGYTF.

This chain joins TRBV5-8 and TRBJ1-6; D unclear. The CDR3 contains 14 residues. V was pared by 6 bases and J by 8 bases, with 15 bases between. The germline gives CDR1 SGHTS, CDR2 YDEGEE. This CDR3 reads CASNLGWVDSPLHF. The CDR3 DNA follows: TGTGCCAGCAACCTAGGCTGGGTGGATTCACCCCTCCACTTT.

V is TRBV7-2 and J is TRBJ1-2; D gene ambiguous. CDR1 SGHTA and CDR2 FQGNSA come from the germline V gene. The CDR3 extends over 14 amino acids. The V and J ends lost 5 bases and 4 bases respectively, with 14 bases between them. In nucleotides, the CDR3 is TGTGCCAGCAGCCTTCTTCAGTCCTCCTATGGCTACACCTTC. It yields the protein CASSLLQSSYGYTF.

The chain combines TRBV4-1 with TRBJ2-2, with 9 bases identical to TRBD2. This CDR3 is built from 16 residues. The V segment lost 6 bases and the J segment 1 base; nucleotides outside the gene matches: 6. Germline CDR1 MGHRA, CDR2 YSYEKL. The CDR3 coding sequence is TGCGCCAGCAGACCGACTAGCGGAATGAACACCGGGGAGCTGTTTTTT. Amino acids: CASRPTSGMNTGELFF.

The V call is TRBV30, the J call TRBJ2-7; 11 nucleotides align to TRBD1. The CDR3 contains 14 residues. V was pared by 5 bases and J by 5 bases, with 8 bases of the junction left unmatched. In germline, CDR1 is GTSNPN, CDR2 SVGIG (reference sequence). The CDR3 DNA reads as TGTGCCTGGGACCGGGACAGGGGGAGAAACGAGCAGTACTTC. It encodes CAWDRDRGRNEQYF.

CDR3 nucleotides: TGTGCCAGCACTGGACCGGGGTTTAAGACTGAAGCTTTCTTT. Translation gives CASTGPGFKTEAFF. The rearrangement uses TRBV9 and TRBJ1-1, with unresolved D. The CDR3 extends over 14 amino acids. V dropped 6 bases and J dropped 5 bases, with 17 bases sitting between them. Germline-derived CDR1 and CDR2 are SGDLS and YYNGEE.

The chain couples TRBV7-2 to TRBJ1-5; D call uncertain. CDR1 SGHTA and CDR2 FQGNSA come from the germline V gene. V shed 1 base and J shed 0 bases, with 7 bases lying between them. The CDR3 is 15 amino acids. The CDR3 bases are TGTGCCAGCAGCTTAGTCAGCGATAGCAATCAGCCCCAGCATTTT. Translation gives CASSLVSDSNQPQHF.

In this sample, this clone turned up once. The chain employs TRBV19 and TRBJ2-7; 8 positions match TRBD2. This CDR3 spans 15 amino acids. J was trimmed by 2 bases and V by 3 bases; bases with no gene match: 6. Germline V gene sequence: CDR1 LNHDA, CDR2 SQIVND (reference sequence). This chain's CDR3 is CASSIRRGATYEQYF. The CDR3 DNA reads TGTGCCAGTAGTATTAGGCGGGGGGCCACCTACGAGCAGTACTTC.

The chain recombines TRBV5-4 with TRBJ1-3; D gene ambiguous. CDR3 length: 14 amino acids. The ends were cut back, 0 bases at V and 0 bases at J, with 4 bases in the middle. Germline CDR1 is SGHNT and CDR2 is YYREEE (reference sequence). Written as DNA, the CDR3 is TGTGCCAGCAGCTTGGGCAGCTCTGGAAACACCATATATTTT. As protein: CASSLGSSGNTIYF. Together with reference TRBV5-4 and TRBJ1-3, the CDR3 gives the full variable domain: ETGVTQSPTHLIKTRGQQVTLRCSSQSGHNTVSWYQQALGQGPQFIFQYYREEENGRGNFPPRFSGLQFPNYSSELNVNALELDDSALYLCASSLGSSGNTIYFGEGSWLTVV.

V usage is TRBV19 and J usage is TRBJ1-5; D uncertain. The CDR3 sequence is 17 residues long. Deletions cut 0 bases from V and 0 bases from J, with 12 bases between. Germline V gene data show CDR1 as LNHDA and CDR2 as SQIVND (reference sequence). The CDR3 nucleotides are TGTGCCAGTAGTATAGATCCGGCGGTCGTTAGCAATCAGCCCCAGCATTTT. Encoded protein: CASSIDPAVVSNQPQHF.

The chain uses TRBV6-5 and TRBJ1-1, with D perhaps TRBD1 (5 bases). The CDR3 is 15 amino acids. Trimming removed 6 bases at V and 5 bases at J, with 19 bases between. Per germline, CDR1 MNHEY and CDR2 SVGAGI. In DNA form, the CDR3 reads TGTGCCAGCAGAAGACGGGGGGGAGAGGGGACTGAAGCTTTCTTT. It yields the protein CASRRRGGEGTEAFF.

This chain uses TRBV19 with TRBJ2-5; maybe TRBD1 (5 bases). The length of the CDR3 is 13 residues. Trimming pared 3 bases from V and 3 bases from J, leaving 8 bases between. Germline CDR1 LNHDA, CDR2 SQIVND (reference sequence). CDR3 sequence: CASSMATEETQYF. CDR3 DNA sequence: TGTGCCAGTAGTATGGCGACAGAAGAGACCCAGTACTTC.

This clone was counted between two and nine times. This chain joins TRBV27 and TRBJ1-2; TRBD1 agrees at 7 bases. In germline, CDR1 is MNHEY, CDR2 SMNVEV (reference sequence). J lost 7 bases, V lost 6 bases, and 14 bases had no gene match. There are 15 residues in the CDR3. In DNA form, the CDR3 reads TGTGCCAGCAGACTGCAGGGGGGATTTTCAACTGGCTACACCTTC. Its protein product is CASRLQGGFSTGYTF.

The V gene is TRBV19, the J gene TRBJ1-1, with a weak D call TRBD1 (5 bases). This CDR3 has 16 amino acids. Germline V CDR1 and CDR2: LNHDA, SQIVND (reference sequence). V was trimmed by 5 bases and J by 3 bases, leaving 19 bases between them. The CDR3 DNA is TGTGCCAGTAGTCAAGGACGGGGGGGTAGGGACACTGAAGCTTTCTTT. This translates into CASSQGRGGRDTEAFF.

The chain recombines TRBV6-5 with TRBJ2-3; 12 bases agree with TRBD2. The V gene's germline CDR1 is MNHEY and CDR2 SVGAGI. Germline trimming cut 10 bases from V and 5 bases from J; bases unmatched to any gene: 10. The CDR3 length is 15 residues. CDR3 region: CATIPSGGAGDTQYF. The CDR3 bases are TGTGCCACGATCCCTAGCGGGGGGGCCGGAGATACGCAGTATTTT.

J is TRBJ2-7 and V is TRBV19, with 8 bases fitting TRBD1. CDR1 and CDR2 from the germline V gene are LNHDA and SQIVND (reference sequence). With V trimmed by 6 bases and J by 2 bases, 9 bases remained unmatched. The CDR3 runs 15 residues. In DNA, the CDR3 is TGTGCCAGTAGGCCGGGACAGGCGGACCCCTACGAGCAGTACTTC. It is translated as CASRPGQADPYEQYF.

This clone was observed a single time. The chain recombines TRBV5-6 with TRBJ2-3; tentatively, D is TRBD1 (6 bases). Germline loops: CDR1 SGHDT, CDR2 YYEEEE. Trimming pared 6 bases from V and 1 base from J, leaving 18 bases between. The CDR3 runs 16 residues. The CDR3 DNA sequence: TGTGCCAGCACCCCTGGGCGGGCAGGGGGCACAGATACGCAGTATTTT. Translating it yields CASTPGRAGGTDTQYF. Filled out from reference TRBV5-6 and TRBJ2-3, the complete variable domain reads DAGVTQSPTHLIKTRGQQVTLRCSPKSGHDTVSWYQQALGQGPQFIFQYYEEEERQRGNFPDRFSGHQFPNYSSELNVNALLLGDSALYLCASTPGRAGGTDTQYFGPGTRLTVL.

The chain couples TRBV6-1 to TRBJ2-2; D might be TRBD1 (6 bases). The germline CDR1 and CDR2 sequences are MNHNS and SASEGT. CDR3 size: 15 residues. Trimming left V 3 bases short and J 0 bases short, with 8 bases between. CDR3 sequence: CASSDGQPNTGELFF. In DNA, the CDR3 is TGTGCCAGCAGTGACGGACAGCCGAACACCGGGGAGCTGTTTTTT.

This rearrangement joins TRBV5-1 to TRBJ1-5; D might be TRBD1 (6 bases). The CDR3 has 15 residues. The germline V and J ends were trimmed by 3 bases and 2 bases, with 12 bases remaining between them. Germline CDR1 SGHRS, CDR2 YFSETQ. CDR3 sequence: CASSSGVGGNQPQHF. In DNA, the CDR3 is TGCGCCAGCAGCTCAGGGGTGGGAGGCAATCAGCCCCAGCATTTT.

Only one count was recorded for this clone. J is TRBJ2-2 and V is TRBV29-1, with a possible D match to TRBD2 (6 bases). The CDR3 covers 13 residues. Germline-derived CDR1 and CDR2 are SQVTM and ANQGSEA. In DNA form, the CDR3 reads TGCAGTGCTGAGGGACTCAGAATCGGGGAGCTGTTTTTT. Its translation: CSAEGLRIGELFF.

The chain carries TRBV20-1 and TRBJ2-5; tentatively, D is TRBD2 (5 bases). The CDR3 is 11 amino acids. Germline-derived CDR1 and CDR2 are DFQATT and SNEGSKA (reference sequence). V gave up 4 bases and J gave up 5 bases, with 8 bases separating them. CDR3 bases: TGCAGTGCTATAGAGCGGGAGACCCAGTACTTC. It yields the protein CSAIERETQYF.